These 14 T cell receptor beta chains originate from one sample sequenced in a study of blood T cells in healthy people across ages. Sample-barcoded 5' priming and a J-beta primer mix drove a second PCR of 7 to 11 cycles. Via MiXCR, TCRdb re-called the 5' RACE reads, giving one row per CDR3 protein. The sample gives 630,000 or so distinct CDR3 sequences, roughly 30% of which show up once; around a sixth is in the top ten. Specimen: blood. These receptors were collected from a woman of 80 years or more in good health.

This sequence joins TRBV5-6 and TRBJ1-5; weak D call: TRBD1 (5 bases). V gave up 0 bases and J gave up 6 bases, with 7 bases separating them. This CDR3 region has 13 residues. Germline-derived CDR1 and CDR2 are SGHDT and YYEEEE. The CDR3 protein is CASSLEGRQPQHF. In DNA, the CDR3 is TGTGCCAGCAGCTTGGAGGGGCGTCAGCCCCAGCATTTT.

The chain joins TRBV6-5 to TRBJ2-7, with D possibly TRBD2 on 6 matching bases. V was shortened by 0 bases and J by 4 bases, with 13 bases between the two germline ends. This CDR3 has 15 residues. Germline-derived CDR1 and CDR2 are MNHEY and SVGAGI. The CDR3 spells CASSYSSGRGYEQYF. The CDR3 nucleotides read TGTGCCAGCAGTTACTCGTCCGGGAGAGGGTACGAGCAGTACTTC.

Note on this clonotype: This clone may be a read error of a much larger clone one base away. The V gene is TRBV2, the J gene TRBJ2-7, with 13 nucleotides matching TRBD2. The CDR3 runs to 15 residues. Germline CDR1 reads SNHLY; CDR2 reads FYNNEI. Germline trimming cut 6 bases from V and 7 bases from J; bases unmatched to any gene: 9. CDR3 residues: CASSLLAGGNGEQYF. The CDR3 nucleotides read TGTGCCAGCAGCTTACTAGCGGGGGGGAACGGTGAGCAGTACTTC.

The CDR3 region has the DNA TGTGCCAGCAGCCGACCCTTCGGGACAGATTACACAGATACGCAGTATTTT. Its translation: CASSRPFGTDYTDTQYF. The chain is built from TRBV7-2 and TRBJ2-3, with 7 bases fitting TRBD1. V lost 5 bases and J lost 2; bases outside the gene matches: 13. CDR1 and CDR2 from the germline V gene are SGHTA and FQGNSA. CDR3 length equals 17 residues.

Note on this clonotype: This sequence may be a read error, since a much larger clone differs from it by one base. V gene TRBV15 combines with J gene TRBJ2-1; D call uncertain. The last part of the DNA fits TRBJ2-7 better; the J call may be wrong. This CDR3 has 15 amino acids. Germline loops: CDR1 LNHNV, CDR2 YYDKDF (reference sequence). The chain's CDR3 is CATSRPFPSYNEQYF. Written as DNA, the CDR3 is TGTGCCACCAGCAGACCCTTCCCCTCCTACAATGAGCAGTACTTC.

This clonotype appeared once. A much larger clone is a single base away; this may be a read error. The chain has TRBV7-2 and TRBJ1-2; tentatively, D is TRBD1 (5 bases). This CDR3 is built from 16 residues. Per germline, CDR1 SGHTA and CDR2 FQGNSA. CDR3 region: CVSSLGRGRRTYGYTF. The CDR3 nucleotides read TGTGTCAGCAGCTTAGGGAGGGGACGGAGGACCTATGGCTACACCTTC.

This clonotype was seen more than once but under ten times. The CDR3 here is CASSPPGGSNTEAFF. The CDR3 DNA is TGTGCCAGCAGCCCCCCAGGGGGCTCGAACACTGAAGCTTTCTTT. The rearrangement uses TRBV9 and TRBJ1-1; 8 bases are a match to TRBD1. CDR1 SGDLS and CDR2 YYNGEE come from the germline V gene. V was clipped by 4 bases and J by 1 base; unmatched bases: 6. The CDR3 has 15 residues.

CDR3 sequence: CASTLGRDTEAFF. Here the CDR3 DNA reads TGTGCCAGCACCCTGGGCAGGGACACTGAAGCTTTCTTT. J is TRBJ1-1 and V is TRBV6-1, with D possibly matching TRBD1 (5 bases). This CDR3 comprises 13 residues. The ends were cut back, 7 bases at V and 3 bases at J, with 12 bases in the middle. CDR1 MNHNS and CDR2 SASEGT come from the germline V gene.

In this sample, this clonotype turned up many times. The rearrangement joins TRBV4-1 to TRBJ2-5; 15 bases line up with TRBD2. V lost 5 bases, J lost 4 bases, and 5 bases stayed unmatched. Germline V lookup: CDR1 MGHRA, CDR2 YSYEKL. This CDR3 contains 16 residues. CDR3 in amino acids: CASSGLAGGPGETQYF. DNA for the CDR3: TGCGCCAGCAGCGGACTAGCGGGGGGGCCGGGAGAGACCCAGTACTTC.

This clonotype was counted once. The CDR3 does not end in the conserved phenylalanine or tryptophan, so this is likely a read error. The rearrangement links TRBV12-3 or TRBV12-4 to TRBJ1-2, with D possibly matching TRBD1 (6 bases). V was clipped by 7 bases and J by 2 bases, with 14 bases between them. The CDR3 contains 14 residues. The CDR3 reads CASIMMGGNYGYTI. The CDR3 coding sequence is TGTGCCAGCATCATGATGGGGGGCAACTATGGCTACACCATC.

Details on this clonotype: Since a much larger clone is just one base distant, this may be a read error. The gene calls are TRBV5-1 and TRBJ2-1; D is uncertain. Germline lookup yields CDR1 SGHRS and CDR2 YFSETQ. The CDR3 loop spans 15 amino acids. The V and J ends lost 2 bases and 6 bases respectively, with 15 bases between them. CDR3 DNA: TGCGCCAGCAGCTTTGGGGTAGTGGGGTCCAATGAGCAGTTCTTC. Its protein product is CASSFGVVGSNEQFF.

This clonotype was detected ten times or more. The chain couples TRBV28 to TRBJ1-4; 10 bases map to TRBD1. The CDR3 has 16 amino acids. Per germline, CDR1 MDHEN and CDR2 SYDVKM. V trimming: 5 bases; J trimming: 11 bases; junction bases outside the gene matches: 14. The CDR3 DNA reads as TGTGCCAGCAGTCCTCTTGTCGGGACAGGGGAGCGGAAACTGTTTTTT. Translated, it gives CASSPLVGTGERKLFF.

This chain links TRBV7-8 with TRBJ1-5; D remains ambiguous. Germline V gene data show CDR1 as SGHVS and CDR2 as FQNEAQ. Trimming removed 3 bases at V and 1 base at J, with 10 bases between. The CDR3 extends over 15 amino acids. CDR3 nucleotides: TGTGCCAGCAGCTTCTCGATAGGGAGCAATCAGCCCCAGCATTTT. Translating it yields CASSFSIGSNQPQHF.

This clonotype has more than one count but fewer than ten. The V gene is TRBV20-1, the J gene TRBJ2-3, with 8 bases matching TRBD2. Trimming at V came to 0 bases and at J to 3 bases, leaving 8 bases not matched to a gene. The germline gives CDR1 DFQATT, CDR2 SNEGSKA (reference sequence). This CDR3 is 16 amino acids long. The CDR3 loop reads CSARDGTRKRTDTQYF. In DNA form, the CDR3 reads TGCAGTGCTAGAGATGGGACTAGAAAAAGAACAGATACGCAGTATTTT.